This TCR beta chain is from a study of cytomegalovirus exposure and HLA in healthy donors. This CDR3 has 16 residues. Germline CDR1 is SGDLS and CDR2 is YYNGEE. V shed 0 bases and J shed 8 bases, with 18 bases lying between them. Study findings and constraints: A later analysis linked a missense variant in DCLRE1C to the trimming of TCR beta V and J genes. Researchers counted around 160 TCR beta chains as cytomegalovirus-associated. Most subjects had HLA-A and HLA-B alleles reportedly predicted accurately by TCR beta sequences. A reported reduction in N-insertions relative to the approximately 690-donor mean was seen in an Asian-associated ancestry cluster in a later analysis.

PCR amplification relied on 60 Vbeta primers (plus 13 Jbeta primers). Only in-frame clones appear in the TCRdb table, and some are missing; sequencing was by immunoSEQ multiplex PCR. The sample consists of 170,000 or so clones, 77% of them appearing once. As to this clone: Its antigen is as yet unknown.

The genes are TRBV9 and TRBJ2-1, with D possibly matching TRBD1 (6 bases). This receptor was taken from a woman aged 25 to 39 in good health and CMV-seropositive. The sequenced material came from PBMCs. CDR3 nucleotides: TGTGCCAGCAGCGTAGTCCCGAAGGGGACATACGATGAGCAGTTCTTC. Translation gives CASSVVPKGTYDEQFF.